The clone carrying this T cell receptor beta chain was observed a single time. Its antigen remains unknown. This sample is drawn from a study of PD-1 blockade in classical Hodgkin lymphoma. Study outcomes and limitations: TCR diversity at baseline was reported to be reduced in newly diagnosed patients relative to healthy donors. Excluded were patients who started nivolumab under 1 year after ASCT, a group that had lower diversity. Before treatment, complete responders showed about the same diversity as newly diagnosed patients. A significant rise in TCR diversity was seen by C4D1 for CD4+ cells but not for CD8+ cells.

Germline trimming cut 0 bases from V and 0 bases from J; bases unmatched to any gene: 3. Germline V lookup: CDR1 SGHRS, CDR2 YFSETQ. This CDR3 has 16 residues. Produced via immunoSEQ multiplex PCR; TCRdb's table is partial and in-frame only. Among approximately 99,000 clones listed, around 89% were seen once. Brentuximab vedotin exposure varied, and every patient relapsed after autologous stem cell transplantation. Sequenced material: peripheral blood mononuclear cells (PBMCs), taken before the second cycle of nivolumab. The chain couples TRBV5-1 to TRBJ2-3; 8 nucleotides line up with TRBD2. This TCR was sampled from a human donor with classical Hodgkin lymphoma. DNA for the CDR3: TGCGCCAGCAGCTTGGTAGCGGGATCTAGCACAGATACGCAGTATTTT. Protein sequence: CASSLVAGSSTDTQYF.